The 13 T cell receptor beta chains in this list originate from one sample, sequenced in a study of cytomegalovirus exposure and HLA in healthy donors. Researchers ran the PCR with 60 Vbeta and 13 Jbeta primers. Method: immunoSEQ multiplex PCR; TCRdb's copy keeps in-frame clones and lacks some. The data show 170,000 or so clones, roughly 79% seen once. The sample comprised PBMCs. The origin of the receptors is a male donor in good health and CMV-seronegative.

This rearrangement joins TRBV6-5 to TRBJ1-5; D is possibly TRBD1 (5 bases). Trimming took off 5 bases at V and 7 bases at J, with 15 bases between the two ends. The V gene's germline CDR1 is MNHEY and CDR2 SVGAGI. The CDR3 is 14 amino acids. CDR3 DNA: TGTGCCAGCAGTGAAGGGGCAGGATGGCAGCCCCAGCATTTT. Translating it yields CASSEGAGWQPQHF.

The chain combines TRBV28 with TRBJ2-4; tentative D call: TRBD2 (5 bases). V lost 2 bases, J lost 6 bases, and 11 bases lay in between. CDR3 length: 14 amino acids. Germline lookup yields CDR1 MDHEN and CDR2 SYDVKM. CDR3: CASSLVAAGNIQYF. The CDR3, as DNA: TGTGCCAGCAGTTTAGTGGCCGCGGGAAACATTCAGTACTTC.

V is TRBV11-2 and J is TRBJ2-7; the D gene is possibly TRBD1 (5 bases). Deletions cut 1 base from V and 0 bases from J, with 7 bases between. The CDR3 loop spans 14 amino acids. Germline V lookup: CDR1 SGHAT, CDR2 FQNNGV. DNA of the CDR3: TGTGCCAGCAGCTTAGCAGGGTACTCCTACGAGCAGTACTTC. This sequence encodes CASSLAGYSYEQYF.

V and J are TRBV28 and TRBJ2-1; no clear D gene. The CDR3 runs 11 residues. In germline, CDR1 is MDHEN, CDR2 SYDVKM. The V gene lost 7 bases and the J gene lost 7 bases, with 8 bases spanning the gap. The CDR3 reads CASTSNNEQFF. The CDR3 nucleotides read TGTGCCAGCACCTCTAATAATGAGCAGTTCTTC.

J is TRBJ2-1 and V is TRBV28, with a possible D match to TRBD1 (8 bases). The CDR3 sequence is 16 residues long. Trimming left V 4 bases short and J 4 bases short, with 17 bases between. CDR1 and CDR2 from the germline V gene are MDHEN and SYDVKM. DNA of the CDR3: TGTGCCAGCAGTTCCCCAGCGGGGACAGGATACAATGAGCAGTTCTTC. It yields the protein CASSSPAGTGYNEQFF.

The rearrangement links TRBV7-2 to TRBJ2-5, with 15 bases aligning to TRBD2. Germline V gene sequence: CDR1 SGHTA, CDR2 FQGNSA. The V and J ends lost 5 bases and 4 bases, in that order; junction bases with no gene match: 11. The CDR3 length is 18 residues. CDR3 loop: CASSPRTSGRAWGETQYF. CDR3 nucleotides: TGTGCCAGCAGCCCCCGGACTAGCGGGAGGGCCTGGGGAGAGACCCAGTACTTC.

The table lists this clone with a count of one. The rearrangement links TRBV2 to TRBJ1-2; possibly TRBD1 for D (6 bases). Trimming took off 4 bases at V and 0 bases at J, with 12 bases between the two ends. Germline-derived CDR1 and CDR2 are SNHLY and FYNNEI. This CDR3 is 15 amino acids long. CDR3 coding DNA: TGTGCCAGCAGTGCGACAGGAACAGCTAACTATGGCTACACCTTC. Translation gives CASSATGTANYGYTF.

The rearrangement uses TRBV7-3 and TRBJ2-3; 7 positions match TRBD2. Trimming at V came to 2 bases and at J to 6 bases, leaving 5 bases not matched to a gene. The germline V gene has CDR1 SGHTA and CDR2 FQGTGA. There are 14 residues in the CDR3. CDR3 in amino acids: CASSLAGVVDTQYF. The CDR3 coding sequence is TGTGCCAGCAGCTTAGCGGGAGTGGTTGATACGCAGTATTTT.

This chain joins TRBV28 and TRBJ2-7, with 8 bases aligning to TRBD2. Trimming at V came to 7 bases and at J to 0 bases, leaving 5 bases not matched to a gene. This CDR3 is 14 amino acids long. Germline CDR1 is MDHEN and CDR2 is SYDVKM. CDR3 bases: TGTGCCAGCAACTTAGCGGGGCTCTCCTACGAGCAGTACTTC. It is translated as CASNLAGLSYEQYF. Full variable domain (missing parts from reference TRBV28 and TRBJ2-7): DVKVTQSSRYLVKRTGEKVFLECVQDMDHENMFWYRQDPGLGLRLIYFSYDVKMKEKGDIPEGYSVSREKKERFSLILESASTNQTSMYLCASNLAGLSYEQYFGPGTRLTVT.

Note on this clone: Its ends do not fully match the called genes, so a read error is possible. This chain joins TRBV28 and TRBJ2-5, with 7 bases identical to TRBD1. The CDR3 spans 11 residues. Germline V lookup: CDR1 MDHEN, CDR2 SYDVKM. CDR3 DNA sequence: TGTGCCAGCAGTTTACCCGGGACAGTTCACTTC. It codes for CASSLPGTVHF.

The CDR3 here is CACTGMEQFF. CDR3 DNA: TGTGCCTGCACCGGGATGGAGCAGTTCTTC. This chain uses TRBV30 with TRBJ2-1; tentatively, D is TRBD2 (5 bases). The V end was cut by 6 bases, the J end by 10 bases, with 10 bases between. The V gene's germline CDR1 is GTSNPN and CDR2 SVGIG (reference sequence). There are 10 residues in the CDR3.

CDR3 sequence reads: CASSFGTRRETQYF. As DNA, the CDR3 is TGTGCCAGCAGCTTTGGTACGCGGAGAGAGACCCAGTACTTC. The rearrangement joins TRBV5-8 to TRBJ2-5; D is ambiguous. Trimming removed 2 bases from V and 4 bases from J, with 12 bases in between. The CDR3 has 14 amino acids. Germline-derived CDR1 and CDR2 are SGHTS and YDEGEE.

This rearrangement joins TRBV7-8 to TRBJ1-5; D might be TRBD1 (5 bases). The V gene's germline CDR1 is SGHVS and CDR2 FQNEAQ. The V end lost 8 bases, the J end lost 1 base, and 6 bases lay between the germline ends. This CDR3 is built from 12 residues. CDR3: CASQGSNQPQHF. CDR3 in DNA: TGTGCCAGCCAGGGCAGCAATCAGCCCCAGCATTTT.